A single sample gave rise to the 17 T cell receptor beta chains below, sequenced in a study of OX40 agonist ivuxolimab in advanced cancers. Assay used: immunoSEQ multiplex PCR; TCRdb lists only in-frame clones, some missing. This sample yields more than 60,000 clones, of which roughly 81% are seen a single time; over 4% belongs to the top ten. This material consisted of CD4+ or CD8+ T cells sorted from blood, taken in a trial of the OX40 agonist ivuxolimab. Source of these receptors: an adult with an advanced solid tumor such as melanoma, head and neck, liver or kidney cancer.

The J gene is TRBJ2-1, the V gene TRBV18; 13 positions match TRBD2. This CDR3 has 17 amino acids. Germline loops: CDR1 KGHSH, CDR2 LQKENI. V lost 6 bases, J lost 8 bases, and 13 bases stayed unmatched. The CDR3 loop reads CASSQYIRTSGSDEQFF. CDR3 DNA sequence: TGTGCCAGCTCTCAATATATTAGGACTAGCGGGAGTGATGAGCAGTTCTTC.

The chain carries TRBV5-4 and TRBJ2-2, with 8 bases lining up with TRBD2. This CDR3 contains 14 residues. V lost 4 bases and J lost 3; bases outside the gene matches: 2. CDR1 is SGHNT, CDR2 YYREEE, per germline (reference sequence). The CDR3 here is CASSPGLDTGELFF. The CDR3 nucleotides are TGTGCCAGCAGCCCGGGACTAGACACCGGGGAGCTGTTTTTT.

This clone came up a few times. V gene TRBV7-8 combines with J gene TRBJ1-3, with TRBD1 as a possible D gene (5 bases). The CDR3 length is 16 residues. The germline V gene has CDR1 SGHVS and CDR2 FQNEAQ. V shed 5 bases and J shed 0 bases, with 14 bases lying between them. CDR3 in DNA: TGTGCCAGCAGCCCTGCTGGGGGTCCCTCTGGAAACACCATATATTTT. It translates to CASSPAGGPSGNTIYF.

V and J are TRBV7-2 and TRBJ1-6; D is unresolved. Germline CDR1 reads SGHTA; CDR2 reads FQGNSA. The ends were cut back, 1 base at V and 1 base at J, with 5 bases in the middle. The CDR3 spans 15 residues. The CDR3 coding sequence is TGTGCCAGCAGCTTAGGGGTATCCTATAATTCACCCCTCCACTTT. Amino acids: CASSLGVSYNSPLHF.

V is TRBV6-5 and J is TRBJ2-1; D not certain. Trimming shortened V by 2 bases and J by 6 bases, and 8 bases separated the two germline ends. The CDR3 is 13 amino acids. Germline V gene data show CDR1 as MNHEY and CDR2 as SVGAGI. The CDR3 coding sequence is TGTGCCAGCAGTTACCCAACGATCAATGAGCAGTTCTTC. Translating it yields CASSYPTINEQFF.

This chain links TRBV4-3 with TRBJ2-1, with 10 bases matching TRBD2. V shed 0 bases and J 3 bases; nucleotides not matched to a gene: 2. The CDR3 is 16 residues long. Germline V gene sequence: CDR1 LGHNA, CDR2 YSLEER. The CDR3 protein is CASSQERTSGYNEQFF. The DNA of the CDR3 is TGCGCCAGCAGCCAAGAACGGACTAGCGGCTACAATGAGCAGTTCTTC.

The chain uses TRBV11-3 and TRBJ2-3; no reliable D call. The CDR3 spans 13 residues. Germline values: CDR1 SGHNT, CDR2 YENEEA. V gave up 5 bases and J gave up 5 bases, with 11 bases separating them. The CDR3 loop reads CASSLISIDTQYF. CDR3 DNA: TGTGCCAGCAGCCTTATTTCAATAGATACGCAGTATTTT.

The rearrangement uses TRBV7-9 and TRBJ2-7; possibly TRBD2 for D (5 bases). V lost 4 bases, J lost 4 bases, and 20 bases lay in between. The CDR3 is 16 amino acids. CDR1 and CDR2 from the germline V gene are SEHNR and FQNEAQ (reference sequence). CDR3 sequence reads: CASSSPRGNQQYEQYF. The DNA of the CDR3 is TGTGCCAGCAGCTCACCACGGGGTAACCAACAGTACGAGCAGTACTTC.

The table lists this clone with many counts. The V gene is TRBV7-3, the J gene TRBJ1-1; D ambiguous. The germline V and J ends were trimmed by 4 bases and 4 bases, with 13 bases remaining between them. Germline V CDR1 and CDR2: SGHTA, FQGTGA. The CDR3 runs to 14 residues. Written as DNA, the CDR3 is TGTGCCAGCAGCTCGGGTCTCTTGGCCACTGAAGCTTTCTTT. Encoded protein: CASSSGLLATEAFF.

The V gene is TRBV5-1, the J gene TRBJ1-2; a possible D gene is TRBD1 (6 bases). With 3 bases removed from V and 2 bases from J, the gap between germline ends came to 8 bases. Germline loops: CDR1 SGHRS, CDR2 YFSETQ. This CDR3 region has 13 residues. CDR3 coding DNA: TGCGCCAGCAGCTGGACAGCAAACTATGGCTACACCTTC. It translates to CASSWTANYGYTF.

This chain connects TRBV4-1 to TRBJ2-1, with unresolved D. Germline CDR1 and CDR2: MGHRA and YSYEKL. The CDR3 contains 15 residues. The V end lost 2 bases, the J end lost 0 bases, and 8 bases lay between the germline ends. This chain's CDR3 is CASSQWASSYNEQFF. The CDR3 nucleotides read TGCGCCAGCAGCCAATGGGCCAGCTCCTACAATGAGCAGTTCTTC.

The CDR3 protein is CASRDRLNQPQHF. The CDR3, as DNA: TGTGCCAGCCGGGACAGGCTTAATCAGCCCCAGCATTTT. The chain employs TRBV19 and TRBJ1-5, with 8 positions matching TRBD1. Germline V gene sequence: CDR1 LNHDA, CDR2 SQIVND (reference sequence). The CDR3 loop spans 13 amino acids. J lost 4 bases, V lost 9 bases, and 5 bases had no gene match.

The J gene is TRBJ2-7, the V gene TRBV2; D tentatively reads TRBD1 or TRBD2 (5 bases each). Between the trimmed V and J ends, which lost 4 bases and 4 bases, there was a span of 14 bases. The CDR3 contains 14 residues. Germline assignment: CDR1 SNHLY and CDR2 FYNNEI. CDR3 coding DNA: TGTGCCAGCAGTGCAGATGGGGCGGGTTACGAGCAGTACTTC. Translated: CASSADGAGYEQYF.

The V gene is TRBV6-5, the J gene TRBJ1-3; 8 bases fit TRBD1. Germline-derived CDR1 and CDR2 are MNHEY and SVGAGI. There are 15 residues in the CDR3. With V trimmed by 3 bases and J by 2 bases, 3 bases remained unmatched. The CDR3 loop is CASSYLDRAGNTIYF. DNA of the CDR3: TGTGCCAGCAGTTATTTGGACAGGGCTGGAAACACCATATATTTT.

The rearrangement links TRBV7-2 to TRBJ1-1, with 8 bases aligning to TRBD1. Per the germline V gene, CDR1 is SGHTA and CDR2 is FQGNSA. The CDR3 spans 16 residues. The J segment lost 3 bases and the V segment lost 5 bases, leaving 11 bases of the junction unmatched. As DNA, the CDR3 is TGTGCCAGCAGCCAACACAGGGGGAGGGGGGACACTGAAGCTTTCTTT. Translated: CASSQHRGRGDTEAFF.

The J gene is TRBJ1-5, the V gene TRBV19; D call uncertain. CDR1 LNHDA and CDR2 SQIVND come from the germline V gene (reference sequence). V gave up 1 base and J gave up 6 bases, with 4 bases separating them. The CDR3 totals 12 residues. CDR3 loop: CASSIGVQPQHF. The CDR3 DNA reads TGTGCCAGTAGTATAGGGGTTCAGCCCCAGCATTTT.

The genes are TRBV10-3 and TRBJ1-2; D perhaps matches TRBD1 (6 bases). V dropped 3 bases and J dropped 3 bases, with 14 bases sitting between them. In germline, CDR1 is ENHRY, CDR2 SYGVKD. This CDR3 is built from 15 residues. CDR3 bases: TGTGCCATCAGTGACCCCACAGGGACCCACTATGGCTACACCTTC. It yields the protein CAISDPTGTHYGYTF.